Given below is one TCR beta chain in context. V was pared by 1 base and J by 4 bases, with 7 bases between. The V gene's germline CDR1 is SEHNR and CDR2 FQNEAQ (reference sequence). This CDR3 spans 13 amino acids. TCRdb analysed the RT-PCR reads with MiXCR anew, one entry per CDR3 protein. The sample contains about 700,000 distinct CDR3 sequences, 12% to 15% of which appear only once. Sequenced: memory CD4+ T cells from blood. The chain is built from TRBV7-9 and TRBJ1-1; no reliable D call. This TCR came from a female donor in good health, serving as a healthy control. The CDR3 DNA reads as TGTGCCAGCAGCTTAGTGTTGGCCACTGAAGCTTTCTTT. This codes for CASSLVLATEAFF.